Each of the 32 T cell receptor beta chains below was sequenced from the same sample in a study of response to subunit inactivated influenza vaccine. A single record per CDR3 protein comes from TCRdb applying MiXCR to the RT-PCR reads. The sample includes about 170,000 distinct CDR3 sequences, approximately 12% of them seen just once. Specimen: CD8+ T cells sorted from PBMCs, collected around 25 months after vaccination. The receptors shown here come from a man aged 50 to 75 who received an inactivated influenza vaccine.

The chain recombines TRBV5-1 with TRBJ2-7; 8 nucleotides agree with TRBD1. Germline V gene sequence: CDR1 SGHRS, CDR2 YFSETQ. With 4 bases clipped from V and 2 bases from J, the junction kept 5 bases outside the gene matches. The CDR3 loop spans 14 amino acids. The CDR3 DNA sequence: TGCGCCAGCAGCGCCGGACAGGGCCCCTACGAGCAGTACTTC. This gives the protein CASSAGQGPYEQYF.

This clonotype was seen only a few times. This sequence joins TRBV4-3 and TRBJ2-6; D uncertain. Germline V gene lookup returns CDR1 LGHNA and CDR2 YSLEER. This CDR3 is built from 14 residues. Trimming took 0 bases from V and 4 from J, leaving 4 bases between them. The CDR3 loop is CASSQEGGANVLTF. CDR3 in DNA: TGCGCCAGCAGCCAAGAGGGCGGGGCCAACGTCCTGACTTTC.

This clonotype was picked up a small number of times. The J gene is TRBJ2-1, the V gene TRBV6-6, with D perhaps matching TRBD1 (6 bases). Germline-derived CDR1 and CDR2 are MNHNY and SVGAGI (reference sequence). CDR3 size: 13 residues. V lost 7 bases and J lost 8, with 15 bases in between. CDR3 loop: CASTKNRAHEQFF. CDR3 DNA sequence: TGTGCCAGCACTAAAAACAGGGCCCATGAGCAGTTCTTC.

This clonotype was found a few times. The V gene is TRBV9, the J gene TRBJ2-7, with 11 nucleotides matching TRBD2. The germline V gene encodes CDR1 SGDLS and CDR2 YYNGEE. The CDR3 has 15 residues. The J segment lost 3 bases and the V segment lost 2 bases, leaving 4 bases of the junction unmatched. The CDR3 DNA is TGTGCCAGCAGCGTCGGGACTAGCGGATTCTACGAGCAGTACTTC. It translates to CASSVGTSGFYEQYF.

CDR3 residues: CASSLTGLNEQFF. The CDR3 DNA sequence: TGTGCCAGCAGCTTAACAGGGCTCAATGAGCAGTTCTTC. This chain connects TRBV7-6 to TRBJ2-1; D perhaps matches TRBD1 (6 bases). CDR1 SGHVS and CDR2 FNYEAQ come from the germline V gene. V gave up 2 bases and J gave up 6 bases, with 8 bases separating them. This CDR3 region has 13 residues.

The J gene is TRBJ1-4, the V gene TRBV6-1; D uncertain. This CDR3 has 16 amino acids. V was shortened by 6 bases and J by 3 bases, with 17 bases between the two germline ends. In germline, CDR1 is MNHNS, CDR2 SASEGT. This chain's CDR3 is CASSPPGWGANEKLFF. CDR3 sequence (DNA): TGTGCCAGCAGCCCTCCCGGGTGGGGAGCTAATGAAAAACTGTTTTTT.

This clonotype was detected many times. CDR3 sequence (DNA): TGTGCCAGCAGTCCCCCTCCCCTAGAGACCCAGTACTTC. This sequence encodes CASSPPPLETQYF. The V call is TRBV28, the J call TRBJ2-5; D remains unclear. Trimming left V 5 bases short and J 4 bases short, with 11 bases between. This CDR3 has 13 residues. Per germline, CDR1 MDHEN and CDR2 SYDVKM.

This sequence joins TRBV20-1 and TRBJ1-1, with D possibly being TRBD1 (5 bases). The CDR3 sequence is 13 residues long. V was trimmed by 3 bases and J by 5 bases, leaving 13 bases between them. CDR1 and CDR2 (germline): DFQATT, SNEGSKA (reference sequence). CDR3 amino acids: CSASPTGGTEAFF. The DNA for the CDR3 is TGCAGTGCTAGTCCCACAGGAGGGACTGAAGCTTTCTTT.

The chain couples TRBV27 to TRBJ2-7; no clear D. The CDR3 spans 14 residues. V lost 0 bases and J lost 3, with 9 bases in between. Germline V gene data show CDR1 as MNHEY and CDR2 as SMNVEV (reference sequence). CDR3 loop: CASSLSSDFYEQYF. CDR3 in DNA: TGTGCCAGCAGTTTATCGTCAGATTTCTACGAGCAGTACTTC.

The chain carries TRBV2 and TRBJ1-1; D is unresolved. CDR1 is SNHLY, CDR2 FYNNEI, per germline. Trimming removed 11 bases from V and 0 bases from J, with 13 bases in between. The CDR3 sequence is 13 residues long. The CDR3 coding sequence is TGTGCCGCGGCCGGGAATTTGAACACTGAAGCTTTCTTT. It translates to CAAAGNLNTEAFF.

V is TRBV7-9 and J is TRBJ2-2; D assignment may be TRBD1 or TRBD2 (5 bases each). Deletions cut 3 bases from V and 4 bases from J, with 15 bases between. Germline loops: CDR1 SEHNR, CDR2 FQNEAQ (reference sequence). The CDR3 is 16 residues long. The CDR3 sequence: CASSFLGARGTGELFF. In DNA form, the CDR3 reads TGTGCCAGCAGCTTCTTAGGGGCTCGGGGCACCGGGGAGCTGTTTTTT. The variable domain in full, completed from reference TRBV7-9 and TRBJ2-2, reads DTGVSQNPRHKITKRGQNVTFRCDPISEHNRLYWYRQTLGQGPEFLTYFQNEAQLEKSRLLSDRFSAERPKGSFSTLEIQRTEQGDSAMYLCASSFLGARGTGELFFGEGSRLTVL.

This chain links TRBV7-9 with TRBJ2-5; D ambiguous. This CDR3 comprises 13 residues. V lost 7 bases and J lost 3, with 12 bases in between. The V gene's germline CDR1 is SEHNR and CDR2 FQNEAQ (reference sequence). CDR3 DNA sequence: TGTGCCAGCATGACCAGCATCGAAGAGACCCAGTACTTC. This gives the protein CASMTSIEETQYF.

A word on this clonotype: One junction end disagrees with the germline gene, perhaps due to a read error. The rearrangement uses TRBV5-6 and TRBJ2-5, with D uncertain. The CDR3 has 13 residues. CDR1 is SGHDT, CDR2 YYEEEE, per germline. CDR3 DNA sequence: TGTGCCAGCCGCTTTACAACCAGTGTGGCCCAGTACTTC. It yields the protein CASRFTTSVAQYF.

There are a few counts of this clonotype. CDR3: CASSQDSLGANTGELFF. The CDR3 DNA sequence: TGCGCCAGCAGCCAAGATTCTCTGGGGGCGAACACCGGGGAGCTGTTTTTT. V is TRBV4-3 and J is TRBJ2-2, with D possibly being TRBD1 or TRBD2 (5 bases each). The V end lost 0 bases, the J end lost 0 bases, and 11 bases lay between the germline ends. The CDR3 loop spans 17 amino acids. Germline V gene sequence: CDR1 LGHNA, CDR2 YSLEER.

The table lists this clonotype with a few counts. The V call is TRBV6-5, the J call TRBJ2-7, with 9 bases aligning to TRBD2. The CDR3 has 17 residues. Germline V gene data show CDR1 as MNHEY and CDR2 as SVGAGI. The ends lost 5 bases at V and 4 bases at J; junction bases unmatched: 15. This CDR3 reads CASSHDQGSGSLYEQYF. CDR3 sequence (DNA): TGTGCCAGCAGTCACGACCAGGGTAGCGGGAGTCTGTACGAGCAGTACTTC.

This chain links TRBV11-1 with TRBJ2-1; maybe TRBD1 (6 bases). V gave up 3 bases and J gave up 0 bases, with 18 bases separating them. Germline CDR1 is SGHAT and CDR2 is FQDESV (reference sequence). The CDR3 extends over 18 amino acids. The CDR3 loop is CASSFTPGQRSSYNEQFF. The CDR3, as DNA: TGTGCCAGCAGCTTCACCCCCGGACAGAGAAGCTCCTACAATGAGCAGTTCTTC.

This clonotype was counted between two and nine times. V usage is TRBV4-3 and J usage is TRBJ2-3; the match to TRBD2 covers 16 bases. The V gene end was trimmed by 0 bases and the J gene end by 7 bases; junction bases not matched to a gene: 7. Germline V gene sequence: CDR1 LGHNA, CDR2 YSLEER. CDR3 length: 18 amino acids. CDR3 nucleotide sequence: TGCGCCAGCAGCCAAGACCTGGGACTAGCGGGAGGGCTCTATACGCAGTATTTT. This codes for CASSQDLGLAGGLYTQYF.

CDR3 in amino acids: CASSFLGITDTQYF. The CDR3 coding sequence is TGTGCCAGCAGTTTCTTAGGGATCACAGATACGCAGTATTTT. The V and J genes are TRBV27 and TRBJ2-3; D gene unclear. The CDR3 is made up of 14 amino acids. Germline CDR1 and CDR2: MNHEY and SMNVEV (reference sequence). V lost 3 bases, J lost 2 bases, and 9 bases lay in between.

The chain has TRBV24-1 and TRBJ2-7; the match to TRBD1 covers 7 bases. In germline, CDR1 is KGHDR, CDR2 SFDVKD. The V gene end was trimmed by 7 bases and the J gene end by 5 bases; junction bases not matched to a gene: 7. This CDR3 is 13 amino acids long. CDR3 sequence reads: CATSGKGAHEQYF. In DNA, the CDR3 is TGTGCCACCAGCGGGAAGGGGGCCCACGAGCAGTACTTC.

This clonotype turned up a few times. V and J are TRBV6-5 and TRBJ2-2; D possibly matches TRBD1 or TRBD2 (6 bases each). Germline CDR1 and CDR2: MNHEY and SVGAGI. There are 15 residues in the CDR3. Trimming shortened V by 5 bases and J by 3 bases, and 13 bases separated the two germline ends. CDR3 protein: CASSNTGRYTGELFF. As DNA, the CDR3 is TGTGCCAGCAGTAACACAGGGAGGTACACCGGGGAGCTGTTTTTT.

This clonotype has just a few counts. CDR3 in DNA: TGTGCCTGGGGTTTTTATACGCAGTATTTT. Translated, it gives CAWGFYTQYF. The J gene is TRBJ2-3, the V gene TRBV30, with D unresolved. V lost 5 bases to trimming and J lost 7 bases, with 7 bases between them. The CDR3 is 10 amino acids. Germline V gene lookup returns CDR1 GTSNPN and CDR2 SVGIG (reference sequence).

This clonotype was seen repeatedly, ten times or more. V and J are TRBV3-1 and TRBJ2-3, with TRBD2 matching over 7 bases. The CDR3 has 17 amino acids. V trimming: 2 bases; J trimming: 0 bases; junction bases outside the gene matches: 8. The V gene's germline CDR1 is LGHDT and CDR2 YNNKEL (reference sequence). CDR3 nucleotide sequence: TGTGCCAGCAGCCAACCTTTAGCGGGCCCTAGCACAGATACGCAGTATTTT. This encodes CASSQPLAGPSTDTQYF.

A few counts support this clonotype. The rearrangement links TRBV7-3 to TRBJ2-7, with TRBD2 matching 7 bases. Germline trimming cut 2 bases from V and 4 bases from J; bases unmatched to any gene: 8. Germline CDR1 SGHTA, CDR2 FQGTGA. The CDR3 is 15 residues long. As DNA, the CDR3 is TGTGCCAGCAGCTTAGCGGGAGCGTTGATTTACGAGCAGTACTTC. Protein product: CASSLAGALIYEQYF.

The chain carries TRBV5-1 and TRBJ2-1; no clear D. Trimming pared 4 bases from V and 9 bases from J, leaving 11 bases between. Looked up from germline, CDR1 is SGHRS and CDR2 is YFSETQ. This CDR3 contains 12 residues. CDR3 DNA sequence: TGCGCCAGCAGCCCCGGTTTGTTTGAGCAGTTCTTC. It encodes CASSPGLFEQFF.

This clonotype showed up just a few times. The gene calls are TRBV29-1 and TRBJ2-1, with D hard to call. The germline V gene encodes CDR1 SQVTM and CDR2 ANQGSEA. The CDR3 is 14 residues long. The V and J ends lost 1 base and 4 bases respectively, with 11 bases between them. In nucleotides, the CDR3 is TGCAGCGTTGAAGTACCCTATCTATACAATGAGCAGTTCTTC. This codes for CSVEVPYLYNEQFF.

This clonotype showed up just a few times. This chain links TRBV29-1 with TRBJ2-3, with D possibly matching TRBD2 (5 bases). The V end was cut by 7 bases, the J end by 7 bases, with 15 bases between. CDR3 length: 12 amino acids. The germline CDR1 and CDR2 sequences are SQVTM and ANQGSEA. In DNA, the CDR3 is TGCAGCGGGTGGGGAGATCGAAATACGCAGTATTTT. As protein: CSGWGDRNTQYF.

DNA of the CDR3: TGTGCCAGCAGCGTAGAGGGGACTAGCGGGTCCGTCGGCGACGAGCAGTACTTC. Its translation is CASSVEGTSGSVGDEQYF. The chain joins TRBV9 to TRBJ2-7; 12 nucleotides line up with TRBD2. Per germline, CDR1 SGDLS and CDR2 YYNGEE. The ends lost 0 bases at V and 5 bases at J; junction bases unmatched: 12. The CDR3 covers 18 residues. The whole variable domain, remainder taken from reference TRBV9 and TRBJ2-7, is DSGVTQTPKHLITATGQRVTLRCSPRSGDLSVYWYQQSLDQGLQFLIQYYNGEERAKGNILERFSAQQFPDLHSELNLSSLELGDSALYFCASSVEGTSGSVGDEQYFGPGTRLTVT.

This clonotype was seen more than once but under ten times. The chain combines TRBV5-1 with TRBJ2-1; D gene unclear. Trimming left V 1 base short and J 0 bases short, with 11 bases between. Germline CDR1 is SGHRS and CDR2 is YFSETQ. The CDR3 runs to 16 residues. The CDR3 DNA is TGCGCCAGCAGCTTGTCCCTGGACCTCTCCTACAATGAGCAGTTCTTC. It specifies CASSLSLDLSYNEQFF.

This clonotype was recorded many times. The V call is TRBV27, the J call TRBJ2-1; TRBD2 aligns across 8 bases. Per germline, CDR1 MNHEY and CDR2 SMNVEV (reference sequence). This CDR3 contains 16 residues. The ends lost 0 bases at V and 6 bases at J; junction bases unmatched: 7. CDR3: CASSLSGRGALNEQFF. For the CDR3, the DNA is TGTGCCAGCAGTTTATCAGGGCGGGGGGCCCTCAATGAGCAGTTCTTC.

This clonotype was counted only a few times. This chain links TRBV27 with TRBJ2-7; D is tentatively TRBD1 or TRBD2 (6 bases each). V gave up 8 bases and J gave up 5 bases, with 7 bases separating them. The germline V gene encodes CDR1 MNHEY and CDR2 SMNVEV (reference sequence). The CDR3 runs 10 residues. CDR3 sequence (DNA): TGTGCCAGCGGGGGGCACGAGCAGTACTTC. This sequence encodes CASGGHEQYF.

A remark on this clonotype: One base away lies a much larger clone, so this may be a sequencing read error. The conserved phenylalanine or tryptophan is not found at the CDR3 terminus, so this likely reflects a read error. For the CDR3, the DNA is TGCGCCAGCAGAGGGGTAGCGGGGGGCAAGAATGAGCAGTTCGTC. This codes for CASRGVAGGKNEQFV. The V call is TRBV10-1, the J call TRBJ2-1; the match to TRBD2 covers 10 bases. CDR3 size: 15 residues. The V segment lost 6 bases and the J segment 7 bases; nucleotides outside the gene matches: 9. Germline V gives CDR1 WNHNN, CDR2 SYGVQD (reference sequence).

This clonotype was seen a handful of times. The V gene is TRBV28, the J gene TRBJ2-7, with TRBD1 as a possible D gene (6 bases). Germline assignment: CDR1 MDHEN and CDR2 SYDVKM. CDR3 size: 14 residues. V shed 3 bases and J shed 1 base, with 10 bases lying between them. CDR3 in DNA: TGTGCCAGCAGTTTCAGGGGCCCTTCCTACGAGCAGTACTTC. The encoded protein is CASSFRGPSYEQYF.